One and the same sample provided the 20 T cell receptor beta chains below, sequenced in a study of patients and donors after allogeneic stem cell transplantation. TCRdb processed the RT-PCR reads anew with MiXCR; each CDR3 protein has one entry. Found here are 200,000 to 250,000 distinct CDR3 sequences, 35% to 45% of them singletons; the top ten hold 11%. The sample was blood, either unsorted or a sorted T cell fraction (not recorded which). The source is a human donor who was either an allogeneic HSCT recipient or a stem cell or donor lymphocyte infusion donor (not recorded which). It is not recorded whose cells these are; they may come from a transplant donor.

The rearrangement links TRBV5-6 to TRBJ1-1; D unclear. From germline, CDR1 is SGHDT and CDR2 YYEEEE. The CDR3 extends over 12 amino acids. The ends were cut back, 4 bases at V and 11 bases at J, with 15 bases in the middle. The DNA of the CDR3 is TGTGCCAGCAGCGTGAGGAGATTGGAGGCTTTCTTT. This gives the protein CASSVRRLEAFF.

For this clonotype: The junction departs from germline at one end; a sequencing error may be responsible. The J gene is TRBJ1-1, the V gene TRBV12-3 or TRBV12-4; D is undetermined. The CDR3 is 14 amino acids. CDR3 sequence reads: CASCYGFKNAEAFF. CDR3 sequence (DNA): TGTGCCAGCTGCTACGGGTTTAAGAACGCTGAAGCTTTCTTT.

The chain recombines TRBV5-1 with TRBJ2-3; unclear D gene. The CDR3 spans 14 residues. CDR1 and CDR2 from the germline V gene are SGHRS and YFSETQ. V lost 5 bases to trimming and J lost 7 bases, with 17 bases between them. The CDR3 spells CASRIGVGRNTQYF. Written as DNA, the CDR3 is TGCGCCAGCAGAATTGGGGTAGGCAGGAATACGCAGTATTTT.

This clonotype was counted only a few times. The CDR3 bases are TGTGCCAGCAGTCCGAAGGGGACAGGGAGTTATGGCTACACCTTC. Translation: CASSPKGTGSYGYTF. J is TRBJ1-2 and V is TRBV2; 9 nucleotides align to TRBD1. Germline CDR1 reads SNHLY; CDR2 reads FYNNEI. V lost 5 bases, J lost 5 bases, and 9 bases stayed unmatched. The CDR3 covers 15 residues. The variable domain in full, with the rest retrieved from reference TRBV2 and TRBJ1-2, is EPEVTQTPSHQVTQMGQEVILRCVPISNHLYFYWYRQILGQKVEFLVSFYNNEISEKSEIFDDQFSVERPDGSNFTLKIRSTKLEDSAMYFCASSPKGTGSYGYTFGSGTRLTVV.

This clonotype was recorded at least ten times. The chain is built from TRBV29-1 and TRBJ1-1; D remains ambiguous. Germline V lookup: CDR1 SQVTM, CDR2 ANQGSEA. V was clipped by 3 bases and J by 1 base, with 9 bases between them. This CDR3 contains 13 residues. CDR3 sequence reads: CSVEGGENTEAFF. The CDR3 nucleotides read TGCAGCGTTGAGGGCGGGGAGAACACTGAAGCTTTCTTT.

This clonotype came up a few times. This chain connects TRBV27 to TRBJ1-1; weak D call: TRBD1 (5 bases). Germline V lookup: CDR1 MNHEY, CDR2 SMNVEV (reference sequence). The CDR3 totals 16 residues. V was clipped by 5 bases and J by 5 bases, with 21 bases between them. The CDR3 loop is CASSPILWGGNTEAFF. DNA of the CDR3: TGTGCCAGCAGTCCCATACTCTGGGGGGGGAATACTGAAGCTTTCTTT.

V gene TRBV28 combines with J gene TRBJ2-7; TRBD1 might be the D (6 bases). Per germline, CDR1 MDHEN and CDR2 SYDVKM. Trimming stripped 5 bases from V and 0 bases from J, with 11 bases between. The CDR3 has 14 residues. The CDR3 sequence: CASSRTVSSYEQYF. The CDR3 nucleotides read TGTGCCAGCAGTCGGACAGTGAGCTCCTACGAGCAGTACTTC.

This clonotype was seen a few times. The V call is TRBV20-1, the J call TRBJ1-5; no clear D gene. This CDR3 spans 17 amino acids. The germline CDR1 and CDR2 sequences are DFQATT and SNEGSKA (reference sequence). The ends were cut back, 3 bases at V and 0 bases at J, with 18 bases in the middle. Written as DNA, the CDR3 is TGCAGTGCTAGCTTTCTTAAAAACAGATTTAGCAATCAGCCCCAGCATTTT. It is translated as CSASFLKNRFSNQPQHF.

There are a few counts of this clonotype. This chain uses TRBV12-3 or TRBV12-4 with TRBJ2-3, with D tentatively TRBD2 (5 bases). V gave up 0 bases and J gave up 1 base, with 11 bases separating them. There are 16 residues in the CDR3. CDR3 sequence reads: CASSLAGVEGTDTQYF. The CDR3 nucleotides are TGTGCCAGCAGTTTAGCCGGGGTTGAAGGCACAGATACGCAGTATTTT.

This clonotype has only a few counts. The chain combines TRBV29-1 with TRBJ1-2; TRBD1 agrees at 7 bases. Germline loops: CDR1 SQVTM, CDR2 ANQGSEA. V lost 6 bases, J lost 8 bases, and 6 bases stayed unmatched. The CDR3 is 11 residues long. This chain's CDR3 is CSVATGVGYTF. CDR3 sequence (DNA): TGCAGCGTCGCCACAGGGGTAGGCTACACCTTC.

The gene calls are TRBV5-1 and TRBJ1-4, with D maybe TRBD1 (6 bases). CDR3 length equals 16 residues. Trimming took 0 bases from V and 8 from J, leaving 17 bases between them. CDR1 is SGHRS, CDR2 YFSETQ, per germline. The CDR3 DNA reads TGCGCCAGCAGCTTGGGGAGACAGGCCGGTCGGGAAAAACTGTTTTTT. Translated, it gives CASSLGRQAGREKLFF.

This clonotype showed up many times. The V and J genes are TRBV7-3 and TRBJ1-1; D gene uncertain. CDR3 size: 14 residues. V was shortened by 5 bases and J by 3 bases, with 13 bases between the two germline ends. Germline V gene sequence: CDR1 SGHTA, CDR2 FQGTGA. The CDR3: CASSPTRHHTEAFF. The CDR3 coding sequence is TGTGCCAGCAGCCCCACGCGGCATCACACTGAAGCTTTCTTT.

The rearrangement links TRBV20-1 to TRBJ1-3; D gene ambiguous. Deletions cut 0 bases from V and 4 bases from J, with 10 bases between. This CDR3 is built from 14 residues. Germline V gene lookup returns CDR1 DFQATT and CDR2 SNEGSKA (reference sequence). The CDR3 sequence: CSARDPASGNTIYF. CDR3 nucleotides: TGCAGTGCTAGAGACCCGGCGTCAGGAAACACCATATATTTT.

V gene TRBV5-1 combines with J gene TRBJ1-2; possible D gene TRBD1, 6 bases. Germline CDR1 SGHRS, CDR2 YFSETQ. Deletions cut 2 bases from V and 7 bases from J, with 21 bases between. This CDR3 spans 16 amino acids. The CDR3 loop is CASSFQARQAQSGYTF. CDR3 coding DNA: TGCGCCAGCAGCTTCCAGGCGAGACAGGCCCAGAGTGGCTACACCTTC.

Ten or more counts support this clonotype. V gene TRBV15 combines with J gene TRBJ1-6; TRBD1 is a possible D gene (6 bases). The CDR3 totals 15 residues. CDR1 and CDR2 (germline): LNHNV, YYDKDF (reference sequence). Trimming left V 5 bases short and J 3 bases short, with 11 bases between. The DNA for the CDR3 is TGTGCCACCAGCCGGACAGTTCGCTATAATTCACCCCTCCACTTT. It is translated as CATSRTVRYNSPLHF.

The V gene is TRBV5-6, the J gene TRBJ2-7; a weak D match, TRBD2 (5 bases). This CDR3 region has 13 residues. Trimming took off 5 bases at V and 7 bases at J, with 16 bases between the two ends. In germline, CDR1 is SGHDT, CDR2 YYEEEE. The CDR3 sequence is CASRFVEREEQYF. CDR3 DNA sequence: TGTGCCAGCAGATTCGTCGAAAGGGAGGAGCAGTACTTC.

With respect to this clonotype: This CDR3 fails to terminate in the conserved phenylalanine or tryptophan, so it likely reflects a read error. This chain links TRBV7-9 with TRBJ1-1; TRBD1 matches at 8 bases. Trimming cost V 5 bases and J 4 bases; bases outside gene matches: 6. CDR3 length: 14 amino acids. The germline CDR1 and CDR2 sequences are SEHNR and FQNEAQ (reference sequence). CDR3 region: CASSPRTGGTEAFV. CDR3 DNA sequence: TGTGCCAGCAGCCCTCGTACAGGGGGCACTGAAGCTTTCGTT.

The rearrangement uses TRBV5-1 and TRBJ2-4; D is perhaps TRBD1 or TRBD2 (5 bases each). The CDR3 is 16 residues long. Trimming took off 1 base at V and 7 bases at J, with 18 bases between the two ends. Germline V gives CDR1 SGHRS, CDR2 YFSETQ. CDR3: CASSLIVRGRGNIQYF. The CDR3 nucleotides read TGCGCCAGCAGCTTGATAGTAAGGGGACGAGGGAACATTCAGTACTTC.

This chain links TRBV28 with TRBJ1-2, with a tentative D call TRBD1 (5 bases). CDR3 length equals 13 residues. Germline V gives CDR1 MDHEN, CDR2 SYDVKM. V lost 5 bases and J lost 4, with 11 bases in between. The CDR3 loop is CASSPQGFYGYTF. The DNA for the CDR3 is TGTGCCAGCAGTCCCCAGGGTTTCTATGGCTACACCTTC.

The chain has TRBV2 and TRBJ2-7, with 9 bases that match TRBD1. The CDR3 runs 15 residues. The germline CDR1 and CDR2 sequences are SNHLY and FYNNEI. The J segment lost 3 bases and the V segment lost 7 bases, leaving 10 bases of the junction unmatched. The CDR3 DNA reads TGTGCCAGCAATTCCGGGACAGGGATCGGCTACGAGCAGTACTTC. This codes for CASNSGTGIGYEQYF.